The rows below give T cell receptor beta chains drawn from one sample of a study of response to subunit inactivated influenza vaccine. MiXCR, applied by TCRdb to the RT-PCR reads, yields one record per CDR3 protein. Here the sample spans more than 450,000 distinct CDR3 sequences, around 8% being singletons. This specimen consisted of PBMCs from blood, obtained around 25 months after vaccination. The origin of the receptors is a man between 50 and 75 years old who received an inactivated influenza vaccine. CDR3s include the opening cysteine and the closing phenylalanine or tryptophan. D genes are given only for firm matches. Size is stated for part of the rows, as once, few or many counts, or as a class when the clone is expanded.

len	v_gene	j_gene	abundance	d_gene	CDR3nt	CDR3aa
12	TRBV5-6	TRBJ1-2	NA	NA	TGTGCCAGCACCCAGGGGCCGTATGGCTACACCTTC	CASTQGPYGYTF
16	TRBV12-3/TRBV12-4	TRBJ1-4	many	NA	TGTGCCAGCAGTTTATTGGGGCGAGTGGGCAATGAAAAACTGTTTTTT	CASSLLGRVGNEKLFF
14	TRBV4-2	TRBJ1-1	few	NA	TGTGCCAGCAGCCAAGATGTCAGATACACTGAAGCTTTCTTT	CASSQDVRYTEAFF
16	TRBV5-1	TRBJ1-5	NA	NA	TGCGCCAGCAGCTTGACCTACCCGGGGGGCGAGCAGCCCCAGCATTTT	CASSLTYPGGEQPQHF
15	TRBV4-1	TRBJ1-2	NA	NA	TGCGCCAGCAGCCAAGGGGCCAGAACTAACTATGGCTACACCTTC	CASSQGARTNYGYTF
13	TRBV20-1	TRBJ1-1	NA	TRBD1	TGCAGTGCTAGCCAGGGGGCGCGAACTGAAGCTTTCTTT	CSASQGARTEAFF
14	TRBV7-2	TRBJ2-1	few	TRBD1	TGTGCCAGCAGCTTAAGGGGACAGGGCAATGAGCAGTTCTTC	CASSLRGQGNEQFF
14	TRBV10-3	TRBJ2-3	many	TRBD1	TGTGCCATCGGGGGGACAGGGTCGCCAGATACGCAGTATTTT	CAIGGTGSPDTQYF
15	TRBV12-3/TRBV12-4	TRBJ1-6	few	TRBD1	TGTGCCAGCAGTCTACAGGGGGCGGGTCGATCACCCCTCCACTTT	CASSLQGAGRSPLHF
13	TRBV11-1	TRBJ2-1	NA	NA	TGTGCCAGCAGCTTAGGGCTAGCTAGTGAGCAGTTCTTC	CASSLGLASEQFF
16	TRBV6-2/TRBV6-3	TRBJ2-5	few	TRBD2	TGTGCCAGCAGTTATGGGAGAGCTAGCGGGCAAGAGACCCAGTACTTC	CASSYGRASGQETQYF
16	TRBV2	TRBJ2-1	few	TRBD2	TGTGCCAGCAGTGAACGCGGGACTAGCGGTAACAATGAGCAGTTCTTC	CASSERGTSGNNEQFF
13	TRBV20-1	TRBJ2-7	many	TRBD2	TGCAGTGCTATAACGGGACTATTCTACGAGCAGTACTTC	CSAITGLFYEQYF
15	TRBV7-2	TRBJ2-7	NA	TRBD1	TGTGCCAGCAGCAGGACAGGATCGAGTACCTACGAGCAGTACTTC	CASSRTGSSTYEQYF
16	TRBV3-1	TRBJ2-1	few	TRBD2	TGTGCCAGCAGCCTCATGACTAGCGGGATTATCAATGAGCAGTTCTTC	CASSLMTSGIINEQFF
15	TRBV27	TRBJ2-1	many	NA	TGTGCCAGCAGTAAACTACCAGCGGAGGTAAATGAGCAGTTCTTC	CASSKLPAEVNEQFF
19	TRBV28	TRBJ2-7	many	TRBD2	TGTGCCAGCAGTTGGGTAGGACTAGCGGGAGGGTCGAGCTCCTACGAGCAGTACTTC	CASSWVGLAGGSSSYEQYF
13	TRBV20-1	TRBJ2-3	many	TRBD2	TGCAGTGCTGAAACTAGCGGGATGGATACGCAGTATTTT	CSAETSGMDTQYF
14	TRBV18	TRBJ1-1	few	TRBD1	TGTGCCAGCCGCCAGACAGGGCAGAACACTGAAGCTTTCTTT	CASRQTGQNTEAFF
18	TRBV6-5	TRBJ2-1	NA	TRBD2	TGTGCCAGCAGTTCACCCCGGGTTGGGACTAGCGGCTACAATGAGCAGTTCTTC	CASSSPRVGTSGYNEQFF
21	TRBV7-9	TRBJ2-6	NA	NA	TGTGCCAGCAGACAGAGATTAGGGGGACTACCCGACGGATCTGGGGCCAACGTCCTGACTTTC	CASRQRLGGLPDGSGANVLTF
13	TRBV5-1	TRBJ1-1	few	TRBD1	TGCGCCAGCAGCCCAAGCGGGGAGGGGGCTGCTTTCTTT	CASSPSGEGAAFF
16	TRBV20-1	TRBJ2-2	few	TRBD2	TGCAGTGCTCCGCGGCTAGCGGGAGGGAGCACCGGGGAGCTGTTTTTT	CSAPRLAGGSTGELFF
13	TRBV12-3/TRBV12-4	TRBJ2-2	NA	NA	TGTGCCAGCAGTTTAGTCCCCCCCGGGGAGCTGTTTTTT	CASSLVPPGELFF
13	TRBV5-1	TRBJ2-5	few	NA	TGCGCCAGCAGCTTCGGGGCAGAAGAGACCCAGTACTTC	CASSFGAEETQYF
13	TRBV6-6	TRBJ2-3	NA	NA	TGTGCCAGCACCTACGGGACTACAGATACGCAGTATTTT	CASTYGTTDTQYF
12	TRBV4-2	TRBJ2-7	few	NA	TGTGCCAGCAGCCAAGGAGCTAGTCGACAGTACTTC	CASSQGASRQYF
17	TRBV11-1	TRBJ2-1	NA	TRBD2	TGTGCCAGCAGCTTAGACCTCCCTTCCGGGGGGTACAATGAGCAGTTCTTC	CASSLDLPSGGYNEQFF
17	TRBV6-1	TRBJ2-7	many	NA	TGTGCCAGCCGGCCTACTTCGGCTTTGGGCTCTTCCTACGAGCAGTACTTC	CASRPTSALGSSYEQYF
16	TRBV20-1	TRBJ2-1	NA	TRBD1	TGCAGTGCTAGAGCCTACAGGGGGTGGTCCTACAATGAGCAGTTCTTC	CSARAYRGWSYNEQFF
15	TRBV6-1	TRBJ2-1	few	TRBD2	TGTGCCAGCAAGGCTAGCGGGGGCCAGTACAATGAGCAGTTCTTC	CASKASGGQYNEQFF
14	TRBV7-9	TRBJ1-2	NA	NA	TGTGCCAGCAGCTTAGCCCCCACCCTCTATGGCTACACCTTC	CASSLAPTLYGYTF
15	TRBV5-1	TRBJ2-1	many	TRBD2	TGCGCCAGCAGCTTGCGTGGGGGGGGTAACAATGAGCAGTTCTTC	CASSLRGGGNNEQFF
13	TRBV7-2	TRBJ1-5	NA	NA	TGTGCCAGCAGCCCGTCCGTGGGTCAGCCCCAGCATTTT	CASSPSVGQPQHF
15	TRBV9	TRBJ2-5	many	NA	TGTGCCAGCAGCGTAGTGGGTTTGGCCCAAGAGACCCAGTACTTC	CASSVVGLAQETQYF
16	TRBV20-1	TRBJ2-3	few	TRBD2	TGCAGTGCTAGACCCGGGAGGCCGCCTAGCACAGATACGCAGTATTTT	CSARPGRPPSTDTQYF
15	TRBV6-5	TRBJ1-4	NA	NA	TGTGCCAGCAGTTACGCGGCAGGGGTTGCGAAAAAACTGTTTTTT	CASSYAAGVAKKLFF
18	TRBV10-2	TRBJ1-5	NA	TRBD1	TGCGCCAGCAGTGAGTTTCAGGGGGAGAGTGATAGCAATCAGCCCCAGCATTTT	CASSEFQGESDSNQPQHF
17	TRBV20-1	TRBJ2-3	few	TRBD2	TGCAGTGCTAGAGACGGAACGGGACTAGCGGGGGGCTCCACGCAGTATTTT	CSARDGTGLAGGSTQYF
14	TRBV27	TRBJ2-7	NA	NA	TGTGCCAGCAGTACCGCGGGGGCCGTCTACGAGCAGTACTTC	CASSTAGAVYEQYF
14	TRBV20-1	TRBJ2-7	NA	TRBD2	TGCAGTGCTCCCCAGCGGGATGGCACCTACGAGCAGTACTTC	CSAPQRDGTYEQYF
11	TRBV29-1	TRBJ1-2	few	NA	TGCAGCGTTGCGGGTAACTATGGCTACACCTTC	CSVAGNYGYTF
13	TRBV7-2	TRBJ1-1	NA	NA	TGTGCCAGCAGCCGCGACAGACGGGGTGAAGCTTTCTTT	CASSRDRRGEAFF
13	TRBV5-1	TRBJ2-5	NA	NA	TGCGCCAGCAGCCCAACTCACCATGAGACCCAGTACTTC	CASSPTHHETQYF
13	TRBV7-9	TRBJ2-7	NA	NA	TGTGCCAGCAGCTACCGGGCCCTCTACGAGCAGTACTTC	CASSYRALYEQYF
14	TRBV5-1	TRBJ2-2	NA	NA	TGCGCCAGCAGCTCGACTCAGGGCACCGGGGAGCTGTTTTTT	CASSSTQGTGELFF